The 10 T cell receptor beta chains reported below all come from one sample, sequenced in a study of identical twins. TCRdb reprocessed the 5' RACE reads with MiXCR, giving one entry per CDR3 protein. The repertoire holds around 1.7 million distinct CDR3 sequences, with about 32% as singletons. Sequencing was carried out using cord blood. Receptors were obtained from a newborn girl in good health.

The CDR3 DNA reads TGCAGTGCTAGACGGGTCGGGACTAGCGGAGACAATGAGCAGTTCTTC. Residues: CSARRVGTSGDNEQFF. The chain carries TRBV20-1 and TRBJ2-1; 11 bases match TRBD2. V lost 2 bases, J lost 5 bases, and 8 bases stayed unmatched. This CDR3 region has 16 residues. Looked up from germline, CDR1 is DFQATT and CDR2 is SNEGSKA (reference sequence).

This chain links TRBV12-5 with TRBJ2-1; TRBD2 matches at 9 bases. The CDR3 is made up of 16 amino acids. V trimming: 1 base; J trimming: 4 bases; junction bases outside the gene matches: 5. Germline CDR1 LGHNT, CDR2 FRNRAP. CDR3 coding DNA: TGTGCTAGTGGTTTGGGGCTAGCGGGAAGGTACAATGAGCAGTTCTTC. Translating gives CASGLGLAGRYNEQFF.

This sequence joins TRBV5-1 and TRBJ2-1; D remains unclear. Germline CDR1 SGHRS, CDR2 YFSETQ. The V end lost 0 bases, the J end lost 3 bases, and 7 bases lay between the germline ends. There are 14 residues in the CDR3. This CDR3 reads CASSLASRYNEQFF. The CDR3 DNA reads TGCGCCAGCAGCTTGGCATCCCGCTACAATGAGCAGTTCTTC.

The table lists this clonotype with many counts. The CDR3 DNA reads as TGTGCCAGCAGCCTAAATGACAGGGATCTGAGGAATGAGCAGTTCTTC. Translation gives CASSLNDRDLRNEQFF. V usage is TRBV4-2 and J usage is TRBJ2-1; 7 bases map to TRBD1. The CDR3 contains 16 residues. Germline V lookup: CDR1 LGHNA, CDR2 YNFKEQ. With V trimmed by 4 bases and J by 7 bases, 13 bases remained unmatched.

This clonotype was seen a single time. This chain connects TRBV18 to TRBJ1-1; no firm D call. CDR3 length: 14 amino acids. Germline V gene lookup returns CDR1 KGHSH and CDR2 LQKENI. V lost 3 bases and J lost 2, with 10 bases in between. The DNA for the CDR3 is TGTGCCAGCTCACCGAGGGTTCGAAACACTGAAGCTTTCTTT. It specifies CASSPRVRNTEAFF.

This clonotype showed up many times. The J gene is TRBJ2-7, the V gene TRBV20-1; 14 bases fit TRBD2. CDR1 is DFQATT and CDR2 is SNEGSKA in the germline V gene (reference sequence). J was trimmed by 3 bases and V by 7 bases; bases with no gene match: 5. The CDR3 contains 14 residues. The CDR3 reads CSVRGLAGVYEQYF. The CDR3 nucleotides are TGCAGTGTCCGGGGACTAGCGGGAGTCTACGAGCAGTACTTC.

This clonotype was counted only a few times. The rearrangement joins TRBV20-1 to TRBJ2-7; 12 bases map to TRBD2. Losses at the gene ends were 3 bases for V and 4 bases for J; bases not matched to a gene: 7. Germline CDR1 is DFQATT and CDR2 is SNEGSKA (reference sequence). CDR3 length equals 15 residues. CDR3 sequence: CSARELAGGSYEQYF. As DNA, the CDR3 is TGCAGTGCTAGGGAACTAGCGGGGGGCTCATACGAGCAGTACTTC.

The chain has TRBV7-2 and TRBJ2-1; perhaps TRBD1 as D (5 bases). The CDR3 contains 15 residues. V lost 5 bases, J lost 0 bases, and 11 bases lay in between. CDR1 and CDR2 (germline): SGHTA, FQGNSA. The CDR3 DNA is TGTGCCAGCAGCGGCAGGGTTAGCTCCTACAATGAGCAGTTCTTC. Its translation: CASSGRVSSYNEQFF.

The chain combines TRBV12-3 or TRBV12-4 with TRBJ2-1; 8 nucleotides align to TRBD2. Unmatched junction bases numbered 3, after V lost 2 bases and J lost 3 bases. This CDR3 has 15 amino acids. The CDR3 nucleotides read TGTGCCAGCAGTTTAAATCTAGCGGGCTACAATGAGCAGTTCTTC. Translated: CASSLNLAGYNEQFF.

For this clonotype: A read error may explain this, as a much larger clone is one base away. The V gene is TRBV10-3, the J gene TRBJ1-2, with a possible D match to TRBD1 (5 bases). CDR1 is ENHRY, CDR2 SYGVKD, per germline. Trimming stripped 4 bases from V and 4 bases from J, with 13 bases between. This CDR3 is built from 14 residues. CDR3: CAISGPGSTYGYTF. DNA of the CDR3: TGTGCCATCAGTGGACCAGGGAGTACCTATGGCTACACCTTC.